This T cell receptor beta chain was captured by sequencing in a study of identical twins. Findings and limits, study-wide: Insertions ran lower in abundant cord blood beta clonotypes, though not in memory repertoires.

With 4 bases removed from V and 1 base from J, the gap between germline ends came to 15 bases. CDR1 MNHEY and CDR2 SVGAGI come from the germline V gene. This CDR3 spans 16 amino acids. One entry per CDR3 protein, called by TCRdb with MiXCR from the 5' RACE reads. Among hundreds of thousands of distinct CDR3 sequences listed, approximately 13% were seen once. On this clonotype itself: Its antigen is not known.

These data also formed part of another study, on yellow fever vaccine responses in identical twins.

The V and J genes are TRBV6-5 and TRBJ2-3; tentatively, D is TRBD1 or TRBD2 (5 bases each). Specimen: PBMCs. This receptor was identified in a young woman in good health. The CDR3 loop is CASSFAGGDGTDTQYF. The CDR3 nucleotides are TGTGCCAGCAGTTTTGCTGGGGGAGACGGCACAGATACGCAGTATTTT.